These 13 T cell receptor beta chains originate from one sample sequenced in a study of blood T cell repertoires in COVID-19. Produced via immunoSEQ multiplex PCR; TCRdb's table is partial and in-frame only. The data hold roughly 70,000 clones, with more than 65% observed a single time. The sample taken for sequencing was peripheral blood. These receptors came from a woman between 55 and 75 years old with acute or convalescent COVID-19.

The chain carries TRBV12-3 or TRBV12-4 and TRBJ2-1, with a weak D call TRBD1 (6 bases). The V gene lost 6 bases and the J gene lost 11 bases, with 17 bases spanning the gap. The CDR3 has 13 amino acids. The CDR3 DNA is TGTGCCAGCAGAAGACCGGGACATGGGCAGCAGTTCTTC. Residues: CASRRPGHGQQFF.

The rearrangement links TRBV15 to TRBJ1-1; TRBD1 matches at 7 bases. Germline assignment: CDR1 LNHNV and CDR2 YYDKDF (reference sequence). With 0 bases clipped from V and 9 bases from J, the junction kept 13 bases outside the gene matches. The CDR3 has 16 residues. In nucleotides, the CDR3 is TGTGCCACCAGCAGAGACCTCGGACAGGCCTCGGGTAAAGCTTTCTTT. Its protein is CATSRDLGQASGKAFF. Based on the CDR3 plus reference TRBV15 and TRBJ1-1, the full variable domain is DAMVIQNPRYQVTQFGKPVTLSCSQTLNHNVMYWYQQKSSQAPKLLFHYYDKDFNNEADTPDNFQSRRPNTSFCFLDIRSPGLGDTAMYLCATSRDLGQASGKAFFGQGTRLTVV.

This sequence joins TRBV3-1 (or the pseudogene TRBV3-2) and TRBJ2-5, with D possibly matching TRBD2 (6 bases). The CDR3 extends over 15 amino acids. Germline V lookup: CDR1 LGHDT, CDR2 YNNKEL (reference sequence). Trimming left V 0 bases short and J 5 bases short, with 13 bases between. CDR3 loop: CASSQESSGWETQYF. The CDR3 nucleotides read TGTGCCAGCAGCCAAGAGTCGAGCGGGTGGGAGACCCAGTACTTC.

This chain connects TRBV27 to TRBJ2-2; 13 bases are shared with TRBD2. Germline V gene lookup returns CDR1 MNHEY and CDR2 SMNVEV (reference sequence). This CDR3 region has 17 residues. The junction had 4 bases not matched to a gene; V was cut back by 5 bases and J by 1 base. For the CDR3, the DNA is TGTGCCAGCAGTCGCCGACTAGCGGGGGGGAACACCGGGGAGCTGTTTTTT. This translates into CASSRRLAGGNTGELFF.

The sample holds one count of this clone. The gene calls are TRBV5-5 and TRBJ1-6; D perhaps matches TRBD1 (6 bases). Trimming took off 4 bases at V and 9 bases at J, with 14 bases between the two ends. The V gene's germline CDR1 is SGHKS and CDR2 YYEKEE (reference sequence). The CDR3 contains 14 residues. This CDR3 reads CASSPTTGISPLHF. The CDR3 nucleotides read TGTGCCAGCAGCCCAACAACAGGGATTTCACCCCTCCACTTT.

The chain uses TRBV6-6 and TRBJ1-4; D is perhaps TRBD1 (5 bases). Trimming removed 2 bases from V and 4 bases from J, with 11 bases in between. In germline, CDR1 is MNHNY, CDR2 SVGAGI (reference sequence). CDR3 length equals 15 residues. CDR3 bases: TGTGCCAGCAGTTACGGGGGGGTTGGTAATGAAAAACTGTTTTTT. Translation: CASSYGGVGNEKLFF.

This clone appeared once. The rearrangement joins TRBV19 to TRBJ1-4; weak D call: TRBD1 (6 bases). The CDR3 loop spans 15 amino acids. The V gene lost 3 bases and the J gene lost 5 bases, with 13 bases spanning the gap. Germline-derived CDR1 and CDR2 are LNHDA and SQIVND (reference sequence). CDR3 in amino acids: CASSIRGAPNEKLFF. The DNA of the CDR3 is TGTGCCAGTAGTATCCGGGGGGCACCGAATGAAAAACTGTTTTTT.

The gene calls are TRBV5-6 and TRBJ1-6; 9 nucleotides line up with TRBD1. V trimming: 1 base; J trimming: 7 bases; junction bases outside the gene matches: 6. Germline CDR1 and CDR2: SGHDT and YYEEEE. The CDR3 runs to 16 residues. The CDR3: CASSLLRTGENSPLHF. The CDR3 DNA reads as TGTGCCAGCAGCTTGTTAAGGACAGGGGAGAATTCACCCCTCCACTTT.

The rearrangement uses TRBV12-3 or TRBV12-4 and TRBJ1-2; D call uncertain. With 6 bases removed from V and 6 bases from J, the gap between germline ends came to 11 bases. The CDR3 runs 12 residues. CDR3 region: CASRSPRDGYTF. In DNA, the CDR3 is TGTGCCAGCAGATCTCCCCGGGATGGCTACACCTTC.

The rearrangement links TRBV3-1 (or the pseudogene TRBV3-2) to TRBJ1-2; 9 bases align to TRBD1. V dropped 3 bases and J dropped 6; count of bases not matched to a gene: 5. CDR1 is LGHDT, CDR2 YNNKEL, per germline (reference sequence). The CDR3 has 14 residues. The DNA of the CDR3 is TGTGCCAGCAGCCACCGGGACAGGGTGAATGGCTACACCTTC. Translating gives CASSHRDRVNGYTF.

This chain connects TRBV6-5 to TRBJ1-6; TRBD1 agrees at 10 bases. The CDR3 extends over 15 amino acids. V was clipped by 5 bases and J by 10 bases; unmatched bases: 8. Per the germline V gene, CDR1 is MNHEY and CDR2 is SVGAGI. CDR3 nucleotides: TGTGCCAGCAGTCACTGGGACAGGGGAGACTCACCCCTCCACTTT. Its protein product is CASSHWDRGDSPLHF.

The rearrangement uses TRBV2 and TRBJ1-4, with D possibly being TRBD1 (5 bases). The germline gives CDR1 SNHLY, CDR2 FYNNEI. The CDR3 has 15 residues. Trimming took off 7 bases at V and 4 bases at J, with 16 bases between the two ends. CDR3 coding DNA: TGTGCCAGCAACGAGGGGAGGATAGTTAATGAAAAACTGTTTTTT. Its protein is CASNEGRIVNEKLFF.

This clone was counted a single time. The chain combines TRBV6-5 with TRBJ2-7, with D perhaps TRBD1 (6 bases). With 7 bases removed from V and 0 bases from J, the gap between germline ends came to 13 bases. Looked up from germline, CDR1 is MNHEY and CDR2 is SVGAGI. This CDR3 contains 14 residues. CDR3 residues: CASNTGTFSYEQYF. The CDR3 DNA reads TGTGCCAGCAATACAGGGACATTCTCCTACGAGCAGTACTTC.